The 23 T cell receptor beta chains below all came from one sample that was sequenced in a study of post-analysis software for immune sequencing data. Study results and limitations: When patients were compared with controls, five TRBV segments were more frequent, TRBV5-6, TRBV5-1 and TRBV20-1 among them.

Antigen specificity for these receptors is unknown. TCR beta libraries were prepared from cDNA with unique molecular identifiers. TCRdb fed the PCR reads into MiXCR, producing one record per CDR3 protein. This table has approximately 360,000 distinct CDR3 sequences, roughly 36% appearing once. The source material was blood. These receptors were obtained from a girl aged 5 to 17 with multiple sclerosis.

This clonotype occurred once. CDR3 coding DNA: TGTGCCAGTAGTATAGGACAGGGCGCCCTTTGGTACCAAGAGACCCAGTACTTC. Residues: CASSIGQGALWYQETQYF. The J gene is TRBJ2-5, the V gene TRBV19; the match to TRBD1 covers 7 bases. With 1 base clipped from V and 0 bases from J, the junction kept 11 bases outside the gene matches. Germline CDR1 reads LNHDA; CDR2 reads SQIVND (reference sequence). The CDR3 totals 18 residues.

The chain employs TRBV15 and TRBJ2-5, with 7 bases identical to TRBD2. The ends lost 0 bases at V and 4 bases at J; junction bases unmatched: 5. The CDR3 runs to 15 residues. The germline V gene encodes CDR1 LNHNV and CDR2 YYDKDF (reference sequence). The CDR3 DNA reads TGTGCCACCAGCAGAGATCGGGGGGAGGGAGAGACCCAGTACTTC. It yields the protein CATSRDRGEGETQYF.

This clonotype appeared a few times. The rearrangement joins TRBV5-1 to TRBJ1-1; D is possibly TRBD1 (6 bases). CDR1 is SGHRS, CDR2 YFSETQ, per germline. The V end lost 5 bases, the J end lost 1 base, and 15 bases lay between the germline ends. The CDR3 is made up of 15 amino acids. This chain's CDR3 is CASSSYPGANTEAFF. The DNA of the CDR3 is TGCGCCAGCAGTTCATATCCGGGGGCGAACACTGAAGCTTTCTTT.

The chain couples TRBV6-1 to TRBJ1-1; maybe TRBD1 (5 bases). CDR3 length: 15 amino acids. Per the germline V gene, CDR1 is MNHNS and CDR2 is SASEGT. Trimming pared 10 bases from V and 0 bases from J, leaving 18 bases between. CDR3 residues: CATRPNRNMNTEAFF. The CDR3 coding sequence is TGTGCCACCCGTCCTAACAGGAACATGAACACTGAAGCTTTCTTT.

The genes are TRBV28 and TRBJ2-7; 9 bases are shared with TRBD1. With 1 base clipped from V and 3 bases from J, the junction kept 7 bases outside the gene matches. The CDR3 runs to 16 residues. Germline loops: CDR1 MDHEN, CDR2 SYDVKM. Here the CDR3 DNA reads TGTGCCAGCAGTTTATCCCCGACAGGGGGTCTCTACGAGCAGTACTTC. Amino acid sequence: CASSLSPTGGLYEQYF.

V usage is TRBV5-1 and J usage is TRBJ2-3, with TRBD1 as a possible D gene (5 bases). Germline V gene lookup returns CDR1 SGHRS and CDR2 YFSETQ. V was cut by 2 bases and J by 4 bases, with 14 bases left in between. There are 15 residues in the CDR3. DNA of the CDR3: TGCGCCAGCAGCTTCCCAGGGTGGTCGCCAGATACGCAGTATTTT. It specifies CASSFPGWSPDTQYF.

This clonotype was detected only once. Germline is not matched at one junction end, which may reflect a read error. The CDR3 spells CASRGLAGPSTDAQYF. Written as DNA, the CDR3 is TGTGCCAGCAGGGGACTAGCGGGTCCTAGCACAGATGCGCAGTATTTT. The chain has TRBV12-3 or TRBV12-4 and TRBJ2-3; 12 bases are shared with TRBD2. This CDR3 is built from 16 residues.

This clonotype has only a few counts. This sequence joins TRBV13 and TRBJ2-1; no clear D gene. This CDR3 spans 11 amino acids. Germline loops: CDR1 PRHDT, CDR2 FYEKMQ (reference sequence). V lost 2 bases and J 9 bases, leaving 5 bases between the germline ends. The CDR3 here is CASSLISEQFF. CDR3 sequence (DNA): TGTGCCAGCAGCTTAATAAGTGAGCAGTTCTTC.

Ten or more counts support this clonotype. The V call is TRBV3-1, the J call TRBJ2-7; D assignment may be TRBD1 or TRBD2 (5 bases each). Germline-derived CDR1 and CDR2 are LGHDT and YNNKEL (reference sequence). CDR3 length: 13 amino acids. Trimming shortened V by 8 bases and J by 0 bases, and 11 bases separated the two germline ends. In DNA, the CDR3 is TGTGCCAGCCTTGGGACGAGCTCCTACGAGCAGTACTTC. This codes for CASLGTSSYEQYF.

This rearrangement joins TRBV5-6 to TRBJ2-1, with 7 nucleotides matching TRBD1. With 2 bases clipped from V and 10 bases from J, the junction kept 9 bases outside the gene matches. Germline loops: CDR1 SGHDT, CDR2 YYEEEE. The CDR3 has 14 residues. The CDR3 region has the DNA TGTGCCAGCAGCTTTCTGGACAGGAGCTACGAGCAGTTCTTC. It specifies CASSFLDRSYEQFF.

This clonotype showed up many times. The rearrangement links TRBV5-1 to TRBJ2-1; 11 bases line up with TRBD2. V gave up 1 base and J gave up 7 bases; unmatched junction bases: 4. CDR3 length equals 15 residues. The germline V gene encodes CDR1 SGHRS and CDR2 YFSETQ. The CDR3 nucleotides read TGCGCCAGCAGCTTGCCTAGCGGGGGGAATAATGAGCAGTTCTTC. Its protein is CASSLPSGGNNEQFF.

This clonotype has a handful of counts. V and J are TRBV20-1 and TRBJ2-6; D is unclear. The V end lost 2 bases, the J end lost 4 bases, and 15 bases lay between the germline ends. The CDR3 is 16 residues long. CDR1 is DFQATT and CDR2 is SNEGSKA in the germline V gene (reference sequence). This chain's CDR3 is CSARPPLGRGANVLTF. The CDR3 DNA reads as TGCAGTGCTAGACCTCCACTTGGAAGAGGGGCCAACGTCCTGACTTTC.

V gene TRBV4-1 combines with J gene TRBJ2-6; D gene uncertain. Germline CDR1 is MGHRA and CDR2 is YSYEKL. The CDR3 totals 14 residues. V lost 2 bases and J 4 bases, leaving 6 bases between the germline ends. The CDR3 reads CASSQLTGANVLTF. The CDR3 coding sequence is TGCGCCAGCAGCCAACTAACCGGGGCCAACGTCCTGACTTTC.

The CDR3, as DNA: TGCGCCAGCAGCCAATCCCTAAGGGACGAGCAGTACTTC. It translates to CASSQSLRDEQYF. This sequence joins TRBV4-1 and TRBJ2-7; unclear D gene. Germline lookup yields CDR1 MGHRA and CDR2 YSYEKL. The CDR3 length is 13 residues. The V end was cut by 2 bases, the J end by 5 bases, with 10 bases between.

V usage is TRBV7-2 and J usage is TRBJ2-1; perhaps TRBD2 as D (6 bases). Trimming cost V 5 bases and J 10 bases, with 15 bases left between them. Germline CDR1 reads SGHTA; CDR2 reads FQGNSA. The CDR3 consists of 13 residues. The CDR3 is CASSLEGGGEQFF. CDR3 nucleotide sequence: TGTGCCAGCAGCCTAGAGGGAGGTGGCGAGCAGTTCTTC.

This clonotype was observed a handful of times. The CDR3 sequence is CASSPGASWSSYNEQFF. In DNA form, the CDR3 reads TGTGCCAGCAGCCCGGGGGCTAGCTGGAGCTCCTACAATGAGCAGTTCTTC. The chain carries TRBV7-3 and TRBJ2-1; either TRBD1 or TRBD2 may supply D (6 bases each). The CDR3 is 17 residues long. Trimming took 5 bases from V and 0 from J, leaving 17 bases between them. Germline loops: CDR1 SGHTA, CDR2 FQGTGA. Supplemented by reference TRBV7-3 and TRBJ2-1, the full variable domain reads GAGVSQTPSNKVTEKGKYVELRCDPISGHTALYWYRQSLGQGPEFLIYFQGTGAADDSGLPNDRFFAVRPEGSVSTLKIQRTERGDSAVYLCASSPGASWSSYNEQFFGPGTRLTVL.

This clonotype was counted ten times or more. The chain uses TRBV29-1 and TRBJ2-7, with 7 bases matching TRBD2. V dropped 4 bases and J dropped 2; count of bases not matched to a gene: 8. The germline V gene encodes CDR1 SQVTM and CDR2 ANQGSEA. The CDR3 contains 14 residues. CDR3 in DNA: TGCAGCGTTGTAGGCGGGGGAAATCCCTACGAGCAGTACTTC. It yields the protein CSVVGGGNPYEQYF.

This clonotype was observed a handful of times. The J gene is TRBJ1-2, the V gene TRBV29-1, with D possibly matching TRBD1 (5 bases). This CDR3 is built from 15 residues. Trimming removed 4 bases from V and 0 bases from J, with 15 bases in between. The germline V gene has CDR1 SQVTM and CDR2 ANQGSEA. For the CDR3, the DNA is TGCAGCGTTGGAGTTGGGGGGAGCTCTAACTATGGCTACACCTTC. Its translation is CSVGVGGSSNYGYTF. Based on the CDR3 plus reference TRBV29-1 and TRBJ1-2, the full variable domain is SAVISQKPSRDICQRGTSLTIQCQVDSQVTMMFWYRQQPGQSLTLIATANQGSEATYESGFVIDKFPISRPNLTFSTLTVSNMSPEDSSIYLCSVGVGGSSNYGYTFGSGTRLTVV.

This clonotype was found a few times. The rearrangement joins TRBV6-6 to TRBJ1-1; D not certain. V lost 5 bases to trimming and J lost 8 bases, with 12 bases between them. The V gene's germline CDR1 is MNHNY and CDR2 SVGAGI (reference sequence). The CDR3 is 12 amino acids. The CDR3 DNA reads TGTGCCAGCAGTAGCAGACGGGGAGAAGCTTTCTTT. Protein sequence: CASSSRRGEAFF.

This chain uses TRBV2 with TRBJ2-1; a weak D match, TRBD2 (5 bases). The CDR3 is 14 residues long. Per the germline V gene, CDR1 is SNHLY and CDR2 is FYNNEI. V was pared by 3 bases and J by 6 bases, with 12 bases between. CDR3 sequence: CASSDRERINEQFF. The CDR3, as DNA: TGTGCCAGCAGTGACCGGGAAAGGATCAATGAGCAGTTCTTC.

V and J are TRBV4-1 and TRBJ1-1; D perhaps matches TRBD1 (6 bases). The V and J ends lost 3 bases and 1 base respectively, with 18 bases between them. Germline-derived CDR1 and CDR2 are MGHRA and YSYEKL. The CDR3 covers 17 residues. The CDR3 coding sequence is TGCGCCAGCAGCCAGGGGTGGGAGGGGGTGAGGAACACTGAAGCTTTCTTT. It encodes CASSQGWEGVRNTEAFF.

The chain recombines TRBV20-1 with TRBJ2-7; D uncertain. The V gene lost 1 base and the J gene lost 2 bases, with 9 bases spanning the gap. The CDR3 consists of 13 residues. The germline CDR1 and CDR2 sequences are DFQATT and SNEGSKA (reference sequence). The CDR3 DNA reads as TGCAGTGCTAGAGTTACCTCCACCTACGAGCAGTACTTC. This gives the protein CSARVTSTYEQYF.

This clonotype was seen a handful of times. The chain employs TRBV20-1 and TRBJ2-7, with 8 positions matching TRBD1. V lost 2 bases to trimming and J lost 4 bases; unmatched junction nucleotides: 7. Germline CDR1 DFQATT, CDR2 SNEGSKA (reference sequence). The CDR3 extends over 14 amino acids. CDR3 protein: CSARPGTGGYEQYF. The CDR3 nucleotides read TGCAGTGCTAGACCCGGGACAGGAGGATACGAGCAGTACTTC.